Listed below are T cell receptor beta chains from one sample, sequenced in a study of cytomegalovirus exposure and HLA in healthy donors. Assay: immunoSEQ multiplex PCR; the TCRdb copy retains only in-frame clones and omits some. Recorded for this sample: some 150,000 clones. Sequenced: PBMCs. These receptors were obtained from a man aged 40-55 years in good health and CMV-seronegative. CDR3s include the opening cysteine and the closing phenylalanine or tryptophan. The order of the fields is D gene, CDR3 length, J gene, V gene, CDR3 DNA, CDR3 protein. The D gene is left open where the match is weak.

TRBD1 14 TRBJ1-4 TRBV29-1 TGCAGCGTTGGGTACGGACAGGGAGGTGAAAAACTGTTTTTT CSVGYGQGGEKLFF
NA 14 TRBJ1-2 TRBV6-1 TGTGCCAGCAGAACAGGGCCAGCTAACTATGGCTACACCTTC CASRTGPANYGYTF
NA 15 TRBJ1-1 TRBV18 TGTGCCAGCTCACCGCGGGACGGGGGGAACACTGAAGCTTTCTTT CASSPRDGGNTEAFF
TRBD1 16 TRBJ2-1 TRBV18 TGTGCCAGCTCACCTCCCACAGGGGGCGTCTACAATGAGCAGTTCTTC CASSPPTGGVYNEQFF
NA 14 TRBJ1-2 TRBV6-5 TGTGCCAGCAGTTATCGGCAGGGCAGCTATGGCTACACCTTC CASSYRQGSYGYTF
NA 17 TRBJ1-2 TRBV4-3 TGCGCCAGCAGCCAAGCTTTTCCCCAGACAGGAATGTATGGCTACACCTTC CASSQAFPQTGMYGYTF
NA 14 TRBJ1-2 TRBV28 TGTGCCAGCAGTTCATCACGCGGACTCTATGGCTACACCTTC CASSSSRGLYGYTF
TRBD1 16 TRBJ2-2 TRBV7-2 TGTGCCAGCAGCAAACGGCCCAGGGGGCAGGACGGGGAGCTGTTTTTT CASSKRPRGQDGELFF
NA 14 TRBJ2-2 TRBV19 TGTGCCAGTAGTTCAAGGACGGGGACCGGGGAGCTGTTTTTT CASSSRTGTGELFF
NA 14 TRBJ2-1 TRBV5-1 TGCGCCAGTAATTTCGGGGGTTTCTACAATGAGCAGTTCTTC CASNFGGFYNEQFF
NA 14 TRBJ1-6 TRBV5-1 TGCGCCAGCAGCGTCGACAGAGGTAATTCACCCCTCCACTTT CASSVDRGNSPLHF
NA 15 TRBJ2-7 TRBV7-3 TGTGCCAGCAGCTTAACGCTAGCGCCCTACTACGAGCAGTACTTC CASSLTLAPYYEQYF
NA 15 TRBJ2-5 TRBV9 TGTGCCAGCAGCACAACGACCCGAGGGCAGGAGACCCAGTACTTC CASSTTTRGQETQYF
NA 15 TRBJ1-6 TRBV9 TGTGCCAGCAGCGTAGCAGGGGCGGATAATTCACCCCTCCACTTT CASSVAGADNSPLHF
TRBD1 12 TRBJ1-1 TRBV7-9 TGTGCCAGCAGCTTAGAGACAGGGGAGGCTTTCTTT CASSLETGEAFF
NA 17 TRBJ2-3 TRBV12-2 TGTGCAAGTCGCCGAAGATTCGACAGGGGGCTCGGAGATACGCAGTATTTT CASRRRFDRGLGDTQYF
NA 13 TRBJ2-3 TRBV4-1 TGCGCCAGCAGCCAACCGGGGATAGATACGCAGTATTTT CASSQPGIDTQYF